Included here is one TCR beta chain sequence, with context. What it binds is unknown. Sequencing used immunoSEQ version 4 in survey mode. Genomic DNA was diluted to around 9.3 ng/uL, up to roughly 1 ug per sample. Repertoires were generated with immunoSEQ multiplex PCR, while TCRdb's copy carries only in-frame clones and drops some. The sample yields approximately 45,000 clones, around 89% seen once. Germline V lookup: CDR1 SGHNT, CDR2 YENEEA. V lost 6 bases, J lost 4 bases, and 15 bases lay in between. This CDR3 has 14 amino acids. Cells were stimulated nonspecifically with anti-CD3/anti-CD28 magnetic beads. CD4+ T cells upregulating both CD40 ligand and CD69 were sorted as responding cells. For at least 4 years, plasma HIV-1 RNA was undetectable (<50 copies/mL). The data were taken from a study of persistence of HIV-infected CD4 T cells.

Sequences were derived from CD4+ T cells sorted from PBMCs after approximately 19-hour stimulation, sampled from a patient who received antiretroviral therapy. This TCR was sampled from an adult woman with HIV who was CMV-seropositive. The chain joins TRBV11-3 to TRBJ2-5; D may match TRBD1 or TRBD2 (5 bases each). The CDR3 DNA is TGTGCCAGCAGTCCGGGACGGGTTCCAGAGACCCAGTACTTC. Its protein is CASSPGRVPETQYF.